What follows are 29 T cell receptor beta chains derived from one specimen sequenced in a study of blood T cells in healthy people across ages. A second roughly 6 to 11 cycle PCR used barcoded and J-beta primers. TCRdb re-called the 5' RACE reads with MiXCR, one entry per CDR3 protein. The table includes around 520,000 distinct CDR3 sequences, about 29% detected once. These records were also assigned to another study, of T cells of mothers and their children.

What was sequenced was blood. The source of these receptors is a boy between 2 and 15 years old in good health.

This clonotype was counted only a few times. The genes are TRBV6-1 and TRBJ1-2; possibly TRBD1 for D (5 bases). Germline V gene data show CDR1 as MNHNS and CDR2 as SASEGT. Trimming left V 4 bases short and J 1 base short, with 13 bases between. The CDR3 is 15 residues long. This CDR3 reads CASSVTGLFNYGYTF. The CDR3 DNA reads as TGTGCCAGCAGTGTCACGGGGCTCTTTAACTATGGCTACACCTTC.

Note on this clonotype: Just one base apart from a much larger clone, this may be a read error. The CDR3 loop is CASSRLRANTEAFF. The CDR3 DNA follows: TGTGCCAGCAGCCGCCTCCGGGCGAACACTGAAGCTTTCTTT. The chain is built from TRBV7-9 and TRBJ1-1; no definite D call. The V and J ends lost 5 bases and 1 base respectively, with 11 bases between them. The V gene's germline CDR1 is SEHNR and CDR2 FQNEAQ (reference sequence). CDR3 length: 14 residues.

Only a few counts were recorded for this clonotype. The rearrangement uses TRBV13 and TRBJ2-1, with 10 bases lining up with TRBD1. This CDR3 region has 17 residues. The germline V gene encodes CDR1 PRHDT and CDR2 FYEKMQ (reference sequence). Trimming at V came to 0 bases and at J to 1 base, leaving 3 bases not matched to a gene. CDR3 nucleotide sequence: TGTGCCAGCAGCTTAGGTGGACAGGGGGGGTCCTACAATGAGCAGTTCTTC. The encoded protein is CASSLGGQGGSYNEQFF.

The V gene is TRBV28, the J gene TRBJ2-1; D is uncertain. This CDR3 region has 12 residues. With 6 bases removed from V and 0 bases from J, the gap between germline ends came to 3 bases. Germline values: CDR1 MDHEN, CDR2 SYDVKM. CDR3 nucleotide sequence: TGTGCCAGCAGATACTCCTACAATGAGCAGTTCTTC. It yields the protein CASRYSYNEQFF. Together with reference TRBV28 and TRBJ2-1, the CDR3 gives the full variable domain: DVKVTQSSRYLVKRTGEKVFLECVQDMDHENMFWYRQDPGLGLRLIYFSYDVKMKEKGDIPEGYSVSREKKERFSLILESASTNQTSMYLCASRYSYNEQFFGPGTRLTVL.

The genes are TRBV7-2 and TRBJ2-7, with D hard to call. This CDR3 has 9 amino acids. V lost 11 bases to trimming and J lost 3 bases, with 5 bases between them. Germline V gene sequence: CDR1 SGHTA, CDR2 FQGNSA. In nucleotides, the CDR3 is TGTGCCGGCGGCTACGAGCAGTACTTC. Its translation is CAGGYEQYF.

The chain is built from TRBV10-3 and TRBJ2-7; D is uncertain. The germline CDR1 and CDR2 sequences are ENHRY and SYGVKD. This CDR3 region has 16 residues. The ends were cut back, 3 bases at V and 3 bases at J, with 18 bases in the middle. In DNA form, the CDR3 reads TGTGCCATCAGTGATCCTAGAAGGTTCTCAATCTACGAGCAGTACTTC. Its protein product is CAISDPRRFSIYEQYF.

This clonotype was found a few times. As DNA, the CDR3 is TGCAGTGCTAGAGAGGGGGCAGAGCGCTATGGCTACACCTTC. Translating it yields CSAREGAERYGYTF. The chain is built from TRBV20-1 and TRBJ1-2; a possible D gene is TRBD1 (6 bases). V dropped 0 bases and J dropped 4 bases, with 12 bases sitting between them. The CDR3 is 14 residues long. CDR1 and CDR2 (germline): DFQATT, SNEGSKA (reference sequence).

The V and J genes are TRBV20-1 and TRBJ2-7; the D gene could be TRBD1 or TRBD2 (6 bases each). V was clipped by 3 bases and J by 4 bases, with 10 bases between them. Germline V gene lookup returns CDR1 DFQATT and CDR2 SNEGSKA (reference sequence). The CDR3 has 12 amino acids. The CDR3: CSASRGDYEQYF. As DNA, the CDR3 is TGCAGTGCTAGTAGGGGGGATTACGAGCAGTACTTC.

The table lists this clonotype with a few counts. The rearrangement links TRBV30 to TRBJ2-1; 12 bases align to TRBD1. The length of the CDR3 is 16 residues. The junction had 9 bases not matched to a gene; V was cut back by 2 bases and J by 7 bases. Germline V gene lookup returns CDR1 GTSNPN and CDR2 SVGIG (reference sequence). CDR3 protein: CAWSKWRGQGANEQFF. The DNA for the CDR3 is TGTGCCTGGAGTAAATGGCGGGGACAGGGGGCGAATGAGCAGTTCTTC.

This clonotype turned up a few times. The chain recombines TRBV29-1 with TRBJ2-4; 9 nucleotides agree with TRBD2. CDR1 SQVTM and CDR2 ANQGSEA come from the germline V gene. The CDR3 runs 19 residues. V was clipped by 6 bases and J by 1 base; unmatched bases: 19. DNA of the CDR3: TGCAGCGTCCTTCTGGTCACTAGCGGGCCCCCTGGGGCCAAAAACATTCAGTACTTC. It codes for CSVLLVTSGPPGAKNIQYF.

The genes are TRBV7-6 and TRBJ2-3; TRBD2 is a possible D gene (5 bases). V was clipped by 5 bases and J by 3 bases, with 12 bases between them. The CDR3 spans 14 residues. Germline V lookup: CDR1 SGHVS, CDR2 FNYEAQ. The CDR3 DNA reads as TGTGCCAGCAGCCATGAAGCGGCAACAGATACGCAGTATTTT. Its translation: CASSHEAATDTQYF.

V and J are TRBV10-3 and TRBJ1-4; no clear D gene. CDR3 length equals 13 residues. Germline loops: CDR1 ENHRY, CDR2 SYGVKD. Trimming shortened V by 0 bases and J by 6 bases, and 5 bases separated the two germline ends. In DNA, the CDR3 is TGTGCCATCAGTGAGTCCTGGGATGAAAAACTGTTTTTT. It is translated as CAISESWDEKLFF.

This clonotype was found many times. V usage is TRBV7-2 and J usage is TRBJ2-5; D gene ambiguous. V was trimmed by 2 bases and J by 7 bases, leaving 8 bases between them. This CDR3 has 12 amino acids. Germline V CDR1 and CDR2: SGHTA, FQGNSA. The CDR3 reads CASSLSRGTQYF. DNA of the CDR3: TGTGCCAGCAGCTTATCCAGAGGGACCCAGTACTTC.

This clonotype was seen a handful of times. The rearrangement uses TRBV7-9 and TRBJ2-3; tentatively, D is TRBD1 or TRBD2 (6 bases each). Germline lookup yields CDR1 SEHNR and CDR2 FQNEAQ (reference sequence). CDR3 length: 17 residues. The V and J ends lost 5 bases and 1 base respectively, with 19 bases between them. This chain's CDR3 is CASSPPSGGGGTDTQYF. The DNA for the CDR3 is TGTGCCAGCAGCCCACCTTCAGGAGGGGGTGGCACAGATACGCAGTATTTT.

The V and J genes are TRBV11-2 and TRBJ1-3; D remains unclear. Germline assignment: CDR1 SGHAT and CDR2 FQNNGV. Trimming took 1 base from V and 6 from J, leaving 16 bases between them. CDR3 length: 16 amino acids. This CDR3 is CASSLGRQAWINTIYF. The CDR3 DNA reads TGTGCCAGCAGCTTAGGTCGGCAAGCCTGGATAAACACCATATATTTT.

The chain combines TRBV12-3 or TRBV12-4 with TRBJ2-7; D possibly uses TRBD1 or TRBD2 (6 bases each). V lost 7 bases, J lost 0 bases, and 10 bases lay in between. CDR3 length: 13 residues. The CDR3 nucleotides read TGTGCCAGCAAGGGGGGTTCCTCCTACGAGCAGTACTTC. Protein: CASKGGSSYEQYF.

CDR3: CSVVWLAGGFTDTQYF. The CDR3 DNA sequence: TGCAGCGTTGTGTGGCTAGCGGGAGGTTTCACAGATACGCAGTATTTT. The V call is TRBV29-1, the J call TRBJ2-3; TRBD2 matches 11 bases. V trimming: 4 bases; J trimming: 2 bases; junction bases outside the gene matches: 8. The germline V gene encodes CDR1 SQVTM and CDR2 ANQGSEA. The CDR3 extends over 16 amino acids.

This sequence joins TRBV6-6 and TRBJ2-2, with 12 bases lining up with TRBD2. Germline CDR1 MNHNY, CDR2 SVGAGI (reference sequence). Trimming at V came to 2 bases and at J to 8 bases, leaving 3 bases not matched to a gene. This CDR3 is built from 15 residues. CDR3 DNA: TGTGCCAGCAGTTACCTAGCGGGGGGGCAGGGGGAGCTGTTTTTT. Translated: CASSYLAGGQGELFF.

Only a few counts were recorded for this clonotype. CDR3 protein: CASSPAGGYNEQFF. The DNA for the CDR3 is TGCGCCAGCAGCCCGGCGGGAGGCTACAATGAGCAGTTCTTC. This chain joins TRBV4-3 and TRBJ2-1; 8 bases are shared with TRBD2. V was clipped by 4 bases and J by 3 bases; unmatched bases: 2. Germline values: CDR1 LGHNA, CDR2 YSLEER. The CDR3 covers 14 residues.

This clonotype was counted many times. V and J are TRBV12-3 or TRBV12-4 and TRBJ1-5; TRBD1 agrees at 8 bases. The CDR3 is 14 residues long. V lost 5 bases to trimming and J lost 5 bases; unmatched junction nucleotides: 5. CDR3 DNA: TGTGCCAGCAGTAGCGGACAGGGTGATCAGCCCCAGCATTTT. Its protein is CASSSGQGDQPQHF.

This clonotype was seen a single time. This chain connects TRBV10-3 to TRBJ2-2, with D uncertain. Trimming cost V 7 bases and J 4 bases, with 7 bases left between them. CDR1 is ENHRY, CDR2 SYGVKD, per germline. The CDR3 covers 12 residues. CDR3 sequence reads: CAITSSTGELFF. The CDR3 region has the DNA TGTGCCATCACCTCTAGCACCGGGGAGCTGTTTTTT.

The CDR3 protein is CASRPQGAKNIQYF. The CDR3 DNA reads TGTGCCAGCAGACCCCAAGGGGCCAAAAACATTCAGTACTTC. The chain recombines TRBV6-2 or TRBV6-3 with TRBJ2-4, with D unresolved. V lost 6 bases and J 1 base, leaving 10 bases between the germline ends. The CDR3 has 14 amino acids. Germline V gene sequence: CDR1 MNHEY, CDR2 SVGEGT.

CDR3 in amino acids: CASSEWGDNSPLHF. As DNA, the CDR3 is TGTGCCAGCAGCGAGTGGGGGGATAATTCACCCCTCCACTTT. The genes are TRBV9 and TRBJ1-6; the D gene is possibly TRBD1 (5 bases). Germline V gives CDR1 SGDLS, CDR2 YYNGEE. The V and J ends lost 3 bases and 5 bases respectively, with 9 bases between them. The CDR3 is 14 residues long.

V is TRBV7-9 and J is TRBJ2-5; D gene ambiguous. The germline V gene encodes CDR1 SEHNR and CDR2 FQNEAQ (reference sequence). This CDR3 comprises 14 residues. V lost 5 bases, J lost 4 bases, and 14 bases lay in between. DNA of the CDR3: TGTGCCAGCAGCCGCGCTTGGACGTCAGAGACCCAGTACTTC. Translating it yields CASSRAWTSETQYF.

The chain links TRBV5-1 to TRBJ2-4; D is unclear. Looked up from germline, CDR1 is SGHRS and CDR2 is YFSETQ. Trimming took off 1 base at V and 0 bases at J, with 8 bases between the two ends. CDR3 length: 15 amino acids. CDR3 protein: CASSLLGSAKNIQYF. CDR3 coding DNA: TGCGCCAGCAGCTTGTTGGGCTCAGCCAAAAACATTCAGTACTTC.

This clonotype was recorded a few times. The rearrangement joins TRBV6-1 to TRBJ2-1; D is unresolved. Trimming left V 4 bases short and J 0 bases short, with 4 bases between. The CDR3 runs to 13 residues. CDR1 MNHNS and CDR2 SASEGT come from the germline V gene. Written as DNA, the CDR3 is TGTGCCAGCAGTGCAGTCTCCTACAATGAGCAGTTCTTC. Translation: CASSAVSYNEQFF.

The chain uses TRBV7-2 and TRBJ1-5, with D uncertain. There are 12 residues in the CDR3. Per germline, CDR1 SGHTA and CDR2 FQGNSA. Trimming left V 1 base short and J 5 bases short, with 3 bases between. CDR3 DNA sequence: TGTGCCAGCAGCTTAGACGATCAGCCCCAGCATTTT. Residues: CASSLDDQPQHF.

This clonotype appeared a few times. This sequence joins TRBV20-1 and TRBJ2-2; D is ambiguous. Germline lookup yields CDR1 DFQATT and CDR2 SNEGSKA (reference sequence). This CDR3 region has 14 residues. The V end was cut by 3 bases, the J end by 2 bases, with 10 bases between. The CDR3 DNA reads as TGCAGTGCTAGGGGCCAGACTAACACCGGGGAGCTGTTTTTT. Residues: CSARGQTNTGELFF.

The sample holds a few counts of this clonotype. The DNA for the CDR3 is TGTGCCAGCAGCCCCGATGGCTCCTACAATGAGCAGTTCTTC. It specifies CASSPDGSYNEQFF. The chain employs TRBV7-3 and TRBJ2-1; D gene unclear. Trimming shortened V by 5 bases and J by 0 bases, and 8 bases separated the two germline ends. The germline gives CDR1 SGHTA, CDR2 FQGTGA. This CDR3 has 14 residues.